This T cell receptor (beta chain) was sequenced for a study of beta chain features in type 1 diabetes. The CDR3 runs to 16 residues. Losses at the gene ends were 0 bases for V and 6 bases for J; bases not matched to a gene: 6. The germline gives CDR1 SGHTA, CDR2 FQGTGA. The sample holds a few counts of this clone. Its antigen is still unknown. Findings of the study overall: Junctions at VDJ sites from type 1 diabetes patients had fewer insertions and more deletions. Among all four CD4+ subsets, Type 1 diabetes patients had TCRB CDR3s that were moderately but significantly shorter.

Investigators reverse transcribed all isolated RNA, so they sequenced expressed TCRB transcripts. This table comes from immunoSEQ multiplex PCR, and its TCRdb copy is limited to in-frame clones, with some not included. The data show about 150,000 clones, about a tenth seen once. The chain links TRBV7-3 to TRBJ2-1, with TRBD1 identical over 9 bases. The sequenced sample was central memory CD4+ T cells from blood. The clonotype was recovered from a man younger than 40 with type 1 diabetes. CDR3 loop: CASSLTWTGASNEQFF. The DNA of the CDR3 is TGTGCCAGCAGCTTAACATGGACAGGGGCGTCCAATGAGCAGTTCTTC.